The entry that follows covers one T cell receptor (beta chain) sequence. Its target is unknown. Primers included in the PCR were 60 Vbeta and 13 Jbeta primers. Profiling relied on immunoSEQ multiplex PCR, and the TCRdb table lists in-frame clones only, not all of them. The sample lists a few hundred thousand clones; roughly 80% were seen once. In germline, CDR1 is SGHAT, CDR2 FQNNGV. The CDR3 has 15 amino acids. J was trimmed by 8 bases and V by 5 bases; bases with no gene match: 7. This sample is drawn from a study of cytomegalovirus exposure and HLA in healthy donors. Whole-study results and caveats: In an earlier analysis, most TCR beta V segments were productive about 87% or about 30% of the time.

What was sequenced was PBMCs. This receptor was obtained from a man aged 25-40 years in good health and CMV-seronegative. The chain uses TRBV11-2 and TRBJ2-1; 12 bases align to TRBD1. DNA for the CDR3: TGTGCCAGCAGCCTGGGACAGGGGGCTTCTGATGAGCAGTTCTTC. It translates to CASSLGQGASDEQFF.